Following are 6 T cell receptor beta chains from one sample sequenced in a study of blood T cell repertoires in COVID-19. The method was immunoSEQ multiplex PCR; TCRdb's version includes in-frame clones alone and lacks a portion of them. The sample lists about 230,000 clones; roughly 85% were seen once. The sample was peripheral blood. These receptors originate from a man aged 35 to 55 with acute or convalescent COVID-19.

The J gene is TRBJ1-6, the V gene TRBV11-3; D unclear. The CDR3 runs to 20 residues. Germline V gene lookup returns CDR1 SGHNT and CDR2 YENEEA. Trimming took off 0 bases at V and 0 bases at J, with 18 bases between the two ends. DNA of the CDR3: TGTGCCAGCAGCTTAGATCGCCGTGCCAGGAGGTCCTCCTATAATTCACCCCTCCACTTT. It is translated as CASSLDRRARRSSYNSPLHF. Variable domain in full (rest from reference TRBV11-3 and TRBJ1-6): EAGVVQSPRYKIIEKKQPVAFWCNPISGHNTLYWYLQNLGQGPELLIRYENEEAVDDSQLPKDRFSAERLKGVDSTLKIQPAELGDSAVYLCASSLDRRARRSSYNSPLHFGNGTRLTVT.

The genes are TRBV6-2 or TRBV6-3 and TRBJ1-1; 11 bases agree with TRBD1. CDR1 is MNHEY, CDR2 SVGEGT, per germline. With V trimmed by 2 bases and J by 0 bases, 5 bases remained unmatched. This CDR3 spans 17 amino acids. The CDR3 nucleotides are TGTGCCAGCAGTTACAGGGACAGGGGGTCCTTGAACACTGAAGCTTTCTTT. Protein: CASSYRDRGSLNTEAFF.

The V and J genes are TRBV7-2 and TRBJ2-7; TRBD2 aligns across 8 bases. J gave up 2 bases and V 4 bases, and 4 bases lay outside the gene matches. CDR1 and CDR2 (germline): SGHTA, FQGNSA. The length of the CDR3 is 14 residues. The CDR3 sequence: CASSSRGATYEQYF. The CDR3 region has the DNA TGTGCCAGCAGCTCGCGGGGGGCTACCTACGAGCAGTACTTC.

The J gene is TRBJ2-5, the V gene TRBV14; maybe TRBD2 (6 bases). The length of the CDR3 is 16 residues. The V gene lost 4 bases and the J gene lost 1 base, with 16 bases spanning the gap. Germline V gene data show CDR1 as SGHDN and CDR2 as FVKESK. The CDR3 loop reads CASSPWGSGPQETQYF. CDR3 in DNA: TGTGCCAGCAGCCCCTGGGGTAGCGGACCCCAAGAGACCCAGTACTTC.

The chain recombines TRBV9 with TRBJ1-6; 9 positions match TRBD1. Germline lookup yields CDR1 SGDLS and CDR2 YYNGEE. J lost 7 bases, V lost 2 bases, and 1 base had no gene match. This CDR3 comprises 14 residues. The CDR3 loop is CASSVTGGNSPLHF. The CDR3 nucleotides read TGTGCCAGCAGCGTGACAGGGGGGAATTCACCCCTCCACTTT. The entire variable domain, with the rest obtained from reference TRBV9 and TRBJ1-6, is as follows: DSGVTQTPKHLITATGQRVTLRCSPRSGDLSVYWYQQSLDQGLQFLIQYYNGEERAKGNILERFSAQQFPDLHSELNLSSLELGDSALYFCASSVTGGNSPLHFGNGTRLTVT.

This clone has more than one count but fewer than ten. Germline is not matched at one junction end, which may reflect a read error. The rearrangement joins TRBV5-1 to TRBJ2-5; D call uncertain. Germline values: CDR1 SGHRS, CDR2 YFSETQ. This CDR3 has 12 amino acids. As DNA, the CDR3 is TGCGCCAGCAGCTCCTACCAAGAGTCCCAGTACTTC. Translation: CASSSYQESQYF.